Below, 13 T cell receptor beta chains from the same sample are listed, as sequenced in a study of blood T cell repertoires in COVID-19. TCRdb's table, derived via immunoSEQ multiplex PCR, lists solely in-frame clones and lacks some. The table has 100,000 to 150,000 clones, about 89% seen once. The source material was peripheral blood. The receptors derive from a man aged 45-60 years with active or convalescent COVID-19.

A single count supports this clone. V is TRBV5-1 and J is TRBJ1-4; D possibly corresponds to TRBD1 (6 bases). Germline values: CDR1 SGHRS, CDR2 YFSETQ. The CDR3 sequence is 16 residues long. Trimming stripped 4 bases from V and 7 bases from J, with 20 bases between. In nucleotides, the CDR3 is TGCGCCAGCAGCCCCAATCCGGGGGGCGTTAGTGAAAAACTGTTTTTT. Protein: CASSPNPGGVSEKLFF. Complete variable domain (other parts from reference TRBV5-1 and TRBJ1-4): KAGVTQTPRYLIKTRGQQVTLSCSPISGHRSVSWYQQTPGQGLQFLFEYFSETQRNKGNFPGRFSGRQFSNSRSEMNVSTLELGDSALYLCASSPNPGGVSEKLFFGSGTQLSVL.

The genes are TRBV29-1 and TRBJ2-1; 14 positions match TRBD2. The J segment lost 6 bases and the V segment lost 3 bases, leaving 1 base of the junction unmatched. Germline V gene data show CDR1 as SQVTM and CDR2 as ANQGSEA. The CDR3 is 14 residues long. The CDR3 DNA reads as TGCAGCGTTGAGGGGACTAGCGGGAGCAATGAGCAGTTCTTC. This sequence encodes CSVEGTSGSNEQFF.

This chain joins TRBV19 and TRBJ1-2; 8 bases match TRBD1. With V trimmed by 5 bases and J by 3 bases, 5 bases remained unmatched. Germline CDR1 LNHDA, CDR2 SQIVND (reference sequence). The CDR3 covers 14 residues. CDR3 region: CASSSTGEHYGYTF. The CDR3 DNA is TGTGCCAGTAGTTCGACAGGGGAGCACTATGGCTACACCTTC.

The rearrangement links TRBV7-6 to TRBJ2-2, with 8 nucleotides matching TRBD1. CDR1 is SGHVS, CDR2 FNYEAQ, per germline. J lost 1 base, V lost 0 bases, and 4 bases had no gene match. The CDR3 is made up of 17 amino acids. The CDR3 region has the DNA TGTGCCAGCAGCTTAGCAGGACAGGGAATGAACACCGGGGAGCTGTTTTTT. Encoded protein: CASSLAGQGMNTGELFF.

The table lists this clone with a count of one. The chain combines TRBV5-1 with TRBJ2-2; TRBD2 is a possible D gene (5 bases). The CDR3 has 15 residues. CDR1 is SGHRS and CDR2 is YFSETQ in the germline V gene. Trimming took off 5 bases at V and 0 bases at J, with 11 bases between the two ends. The CDR3 is CASSSSGANTGELFF. DNA for the CDR3: TGCGCCAGCAGTTCAAGCGGAGCGAACACCGGGGAGCTGTTTTTT.

The rearrangement joins TRBV5-6 to TRBJ2-5; D gene unclear. The CDR3 covers 14 residues. CDR1 and CDR2 (germline): SGHDT, YYEEEE. Trimming took 0 bases from V and 2 from J, leaving 8 bases between them. The CDR3 is CASSLEGVQETQYF. As DNA, the CDR3 is TGTGCCAGCAGCTTGGAAGGAGTTCAAGAGACCCAGTACTTC.

The chain uses TRBV10-3 and TRBJ1-3, with 9 bases that match TRBD1. From germline, CDR1 is ENHRY and CDR2 SYGVKD. The V segment lost 6 bases and the J segment 4 bases; nucleotides outside the gene matches: 7. The CDR3 runs 15 residues. CDR3 nucleotides: TGTGCCATCAGGCCTGGACAGGGGACAGGAAACACCATATATTTT. Translation gives CAIRPGQGTGNTIYF.

Written as DNA, the CDR3 is TGTGCCAGCAGCCAAACGTTAGCGGGGGGGGAGACCCAGTACTTC. This translates into CASSQTLAGGETQYF. J is TRBJ2-5 and V is TRBV3-1 (or the pseudogene TRBV3-2); TRBD2 matches at 11 bases. The CDR3 loop spans 15 amino acids. V dropped 2 bases and J dropped 5; count of bases not matched to a gene: 4. Germline V gene lookup returns CDR1 LGHDT and CDR2 YNNKEL (reference sequence).

The V gene is TRBV12-3 or TRBV12-4, the J gene TRBJ1-2, with 8 bases matching TRBD1. With V trimmed by 7 bases and J by 6 bases, 7 bases remained unmatched. The CDR3 loop spans 13 amino acids. CDR3 region: CASTPDRVDGYTF. The CDR3 DNA follows: TGTGCCAGCACCCCGGACAGGGTGGATGGCTACACCTTC.

To note about this clone: The sample has other DNA sequences that encode this CDR3 too. The J gene is TRBJ2-5, the V gene TRBV15, with a tentative D call TRBD1 (5 bases). The CDR3 is 13 amino acids. Germline CDR1 and CDR2: LNHNV and YYDKDF (reference sequence). V shed 0 bases and J shed 4 bases, with 6 bases lying between them. The CDR3 loop reads CATSRDQGETQYF. The CDR3 DNA sequence: TGTGCCACCAGCAGAGATCAGGGAGAGACCCAGTACTTC. The complete variable domain, with remaining parts taken from reference TRBV15 and TRBJ2-5, reads DAMVIQNPRYQVTQFGKPVTLSCSQTLNHNVMYWYQQKSSQAPKLLFHYYDKDFNNEADTPDNFQSRRPNTSFCFLDIRSPGLGDTAMYLCATSRDQGETQYFGPGTRLLVL.

The chain combines TRBV4-1 with TRBJ2-6; 11 nucleotides align to TRBD1. V lost 3 bases, J lost 2 bases, and 9 bases stayed unmatched. The CDR3 is made up of 19 amino acids. Germline lookup yields CDR1 MGHRA and CDR2 YSYEKL. The CDR3 DNA is TGCGCCAGCAGCCATACCGGGACAGGGGGATCAGCTGGGGCCAACGTCCTGACTTTC. Translating it yields CASSHTGTGGSAGANVLTF.

The chain uses TRBV7-2 and TRBJ2-7, with D possibly being TRBD2 (6 bases). The ends were cut back, 5 bases at V and 6 bases at J, with 14 bases in the middle. This CDR3 is 13 amino acids long. CDR1 SGHTA and CDR2 FQGNSA come from the germline V gene. CDR3 amino acids: CASSAGPQGEQYF. The CDR3, as DNA: TGTGCCAGCAGCGCGGGACCCCAAGGCGAGCAGTACTTC.

By sample share, this clone is large. The chain couples TRBV7-9 to TRBJ2-1; 10 bases match TRBD2. V trimming: 4 bases; J trimming: 0 bases; junction bases outside the gene matches: 9. Germline lookup yields CDR1 SEHNR and CDR2 FQNEAQ (reference sequence). The CDR3 consists of 18 residues. CDR3 loop: CASSSGIAGGPSYNEQFF. The CDR3, as DNA: TGTGCCAGCAGCTCGGGCATAGCGGGAGGCCCCTCCTACAATGAGCAGTTCTTC.